This entry features one T cell receptor beta chain sequence. The antigen remains undetermined. This sample stems from a study of Ad26.COV2.S vaccination and SARS-CoV-2 variants. Study-wide results and limits: Non-spike TCR breadth did not differ much between vaccine and placebo recipients. Total T cell responses, in the TCR breadth and depth analyses, may have been underestimated. Placebo recipients trailed vaccine recipients in spike-specific TCR breadth.

The trim removed 4 bases at V and 8 bases at J, leaving 8 bases unmatched. This CDR3 is built from 16 residues. Germline loops: CDR1 MGHRA, CDR2 YSYEKL. Libraries were prepared by immunoSEQ multiplex PCR; TCRdb keeps only in-frame clonotypes and omits some of them. Of roughly 180,000 clones in the sample, around 90% were seen once. The V call is TRBV4-1, the J call TRBJ2-1, with 13 bases fitting TRBD2. The sequence came from a human donor who had recovered from COVID-19. Specimen: peripheral blood, collected after recovery from COVID-19. CDR3 DNA sequence: TGCGCCAGCAGCCGTTGGACTAGCGGGAGTCGGGATGAGCAGTTCTTC. This gives the protein CASSRWTSGSRDEQFF.